Below, one T cell receptor (beta chain) is given with its context. The antigen is undetermined. The data stem from a study of T cells in Graves' hyperthyroidism and ophthalmopathy. Each 10 ml fresh peripheral blood draw supplied the PBMCs. Overall study findings and caveats: Peripheral blood also featured most of the thyroid clonotypes expanded above 0.001. Ophthalmopathy could be told apart from stable hyperthyroidism with a 13 V-J model.

It was RNA transcripts that yielded the amplified TCR beta CDR3 regions. The HTBI primer set served for first-round RT-PCR of the TCR CDR3. Using its own MiXCR run on the multiplex PCR reads, TCRdb lists one record per CDR3 protein. The repertoire has hundreds of thousands of distinct CDR3 sequences, roughly 15% of them found once; the top ten carry more than 3%. The clonotype was recovered from a middle-aged woman with Graves' ophthalmopathy. The sample consisted of blood.

The CDR3 nucleotides are TGTGCCAGCAGCTTGTCTGGGTTCCGGGAGACCCAGTACTTC. Translated: CASSLSGFRETQYF. The genes are TRBV7-2 and TRBJ2-5; D gene uncertain. V was clipped by 3 bases and J by 5 bases, with 13 bases between them. Per the germline V gene, CDR1 is SGHTA and CDR2 is FQGNSA. The CDR3 loop spans 14 amino acids.